A single sample is the source of the 6 T cell receptor beta chains below, sequenced in a study of cytomegalovirus exposure and HLA in healthy donors. The PCR contained 60 Vbeta and 13 Jbeta primers. The table came from immunoSEQ multiplex PCR; TCRdb's copy has only in-frame clones and leaves some out. Among approximately 190,000 clones listed, over 60% were seen once. The sequenced sample consisted of PBMCs. These receptors came from a woman aged 30 to 39 in good health and CMV-seropositive.

V is TRBV28 and J is TRBJ2-1, with D possibly TRBD1 on 6 matching bases. Trimming removed 5 bases from V and 2 bases from J, with 16 bases in between. Germline-derived CDR1 and CDR2 are MDHEN and SYDVKM. CDR3 length equals 16 residues. The CDR3 sequence is CASSGGRTPTYNEQFF. As DNA, the CDR3 is TGTGCCAGCAGTGGGGGCCGGACACCCACCTACAATGAGCAGTTCTTC.

V gene TRBV5-1 combines with J gene TRBJ2-7; a weak D match, TRBD2 (5 bases). The CDR3 is 14 amino acids. Germline loops: CDR1 SGHRS, CDR2 YFSETQ. With 1 base removed from V and 4 bases from J, the gap between germline ends came to 12 bases. The DNA of the CDR3 is TGCGCCAGCAGCTTGTCGGCAGGCGGGTACGAGCAGTACTTC. Translated: CASSLSAGGYEQYF.

The count of this clone is one. CDR3 sequence (DNA): TGTGCCAGCAGCCAAGGGGGCTCAGTAGATACGCAGTATTTT. This encodes CASSQGGSVDTQYF. This chain connects TRBV11-3 to TRBJ2-3; 7 nucleotides agree with TRBD1. The CDR3 covers 14 residues. After removal of 5 bases from V and 5 bases from J, the junction contained 7 bases not matched to a gene. Germline CDR1 reads SGHNT; CDR2 reads YENEEA.

This chain uses TRBV7-2 with TRBJ2-3, with D possibly being TRBD1 (5 bases). CDR3 length: 15 amino acids. V was trimmed by 3 bases and J by 5 bases, leaving 15 bases between them. Germline loops: CDR1 SGHTA, CDR2 FQGNSA. This CDR3 is CASSLFTGNGDTQYF. The CDR3 DNA follows: TGTGCCAGCAGCTTGTTTACAGGAAACGGAGATACGCAGTATTTT.

This rearrangement joins TRBV10-3 to TRBJ2-7; D is possibly TRBD1 (6 bases). The CDR3 is 11 amino acids. The ends were cut back, 3 bases at V and 9 bases at J, with 9 bases in the middle. Germline loops: CDR1 ENHRY, CDR2 SYGVKD. The CDR3 is CAISDQGPQYF. CDR3 sequence (DNA): TGTGCCATCAGTGATCAGGGGCCGCAGTACTTC.

The V gene is TRBV7-9, the J gene TRBJ2-7; 14 nucleotides align to TRBD2. This CDR3 is built from 18 residues. Per the germline V gene, CDR1 is SEHNR and CDR2 is FQNEAQ (reference sequence). The ends lost 0 bases at V and 2 bases at J; junction bases unmatched: 6. In DNA, the CDR3 is TGTGCCAGCAGCTTAGCGTTCGGGACTAGCGGGGGAGCCTACGAGCAGTACTTC. This translates into CASSLAFGTSGGAYEQYF.